A single sample gave rise to the 21 T cell receptor beta chains below, sequenced in a study of blood T cell repertoires in COVID-19. Profiled with immunoSEQ multiplex PCR; TCRdb holds only in-frame clones, not every one. The sample holds fewer than 250,000 clones; 80% to 90% are singletons and the top ten take 4.5% to 5%. The sequenced material came from PBMCs or T cells enriched from blood (not recorded which). Receptor source: a woman between 45 and 65 years old who had been exposed to COVID-19.

This chain joins TRBV11-2 and TRBJ1-1, with 8 bases aligning to TRBD1. The CDR3 totals 12 residues. J was trimmed by 12 bases and V by 5 bases; bases with no gene match: 8. Per germline, CDR1 SGHAT and CDR2 FQNNGV. The CDR3 DNA sequence: TGTGCCAGCAGCCCGACAGGGGAGGAAACTTTCTTT. Residues: CASSPTGEETFF.

The rearrangement uses TRBV19 and TRBJ2-3; D may be TRBD1 (6 bases). The CDR3 is 14 residues long. The V gene lost 5 bases and the J gene lost 2 bases, with 11 bases spanning the gap. Germline V gene sequence: CDR1 LNHDA, CDR2 SQIVND (reference sequence). The CDR3, as DNA: TGTGCCAGTAGTCCCGGACAGACCACAGATACGCAGTATTTT. Translating gives CASSPGQTTDTQYF.

The rearrangement uses TRBV19 and TRBJ1-2; 8 bases align to TRBD1. There are 11 residues in the CDR3. V lost 11 bases and J lost 8; bases outside the gene matches: 7. CDR1 is LNHDA, CDR2 SQIVND, per germline (reference sequence). The CDR3 region is CAGQGSLGYTF. In DNA form, the CDR3 reads TGTGCCGGACAGGGATCTCTCGGCTACACCTTC.

The chain has TRBV4-3 and TRBJ2-3; the match to TRBD1 covers 7 bases. The CDR3 sequence is 15 residues long. V lost 0 bases, J lost 6 bases, and 6 bases stayed unmatched. Per germline, CDR1 LGHNA and CDR2 YSLEER. The CDR3 DNA follows: TGCGCCAGCAGCCAAGATTCGATAGGGGGCGATACGCAGTATTTT. It is translated as CASSQDSIGGDTQYF.

This clone occurred once. V gene TRBV27 combines with J gene TRBJ1-1, with 8 bases fitting TRBD1. Trimming removed 3 bases from V and 7 bases from J; junction bases left unmatched: 7. Germline V gene sequence: CDR1 MNHEY, CDR2 SMNVEV (reference sequence). This CDR3 comprises 14 residues. DNA of the CDR3: TGTGCCAGCAGTTTTGATCCCGACAGGGGTGAAGCTTTCTTT. Protein sequence: CASSFDPDRGEAFF.

This clone was observed a single time. This sequence joins TRBV9 and TRBJ1-2; no clear D gene. CDR1 is SGDLS, CDR2 YYNGEE, per germline. Trimming left V 0 bases short and J 3 bases short, with 12 bases between. This CDR3 spans 15 amino acids. The DNA of the CDR3 is TGTGCCAGCAGCGTAGGTTCAGGCCGGCACTATGGCTACACCTTC. Protein product: CASSVGSGRHYGYTF.

V usage is TRBV5-4 and J usage is TRBJ1-2; 11 bases align to TRBD1. The trim removed 3 bases at V and 8 bases at J, leaving 9 bases unmatched. CDR1 and CDR2 (germline): SGHNT, YYREEE (reference sequence). The CDR3 totals 15 residues. CDR3 sequence (DNA): TGTGCCAGCAGCTCACCGGGACAGGGGGTTTGGGGCTACACCTTC. It codes for CASSSPGQGVWGYTF.

The V gene is TRBV28, the J gene TRBJ1-2, with a possible D match to TRBD1 (5 bases). The germline gives CDR1 MDHEN, CDR2 SYDVKM. Deletions cut 1 base from V and 4 bases from J, with 16 bases between. This CDR3 comprises 16 residues. The CDR3 nucleotides are TGTGCCAGCAGTTTATCTGCGGCTGGACACATCTATGGCTACACCTTC. Amino acid sequence: CASSLSAAGHIYGYTF.

The J gene is TRBJ2-3, the V gene TRBV4-2, with TRBD2 matching over 8 bases. From germline, CDR1 is LGHNA and CDR2 YNFKEQ. Trimming removed 1 base from V and 4 bases from J; junction bases left unmatched: 13. This CDR3 comprises 18 residues. DNA of the CDR3: TGTGCCAGCAGCCAAGTCAGGACTAGCCCCTTAGGCGCAGATACGCAGTATTTT. Amino acid sequence: CASSQVRTSPLGADTQYF.

The V gene is TRBV24-1, the J gene TRBJ1-2; 9 nucleotides line up with TRBD1. This CDR3 contains 14 residues. Per the germline V gene, CDR1 is KGHDR and CDR2 is SFDVKD. V dropped 2 bases and J dropped 8; count of bases not matched to a gene: 5. The CDR3 reads CATSDYRGLGGYTF. The DNA for the CDR3 is TGTGCCACCAGTGATTACAGGGGGCTCGGAGGCTACACCTTC.

This clone appeared a few times. This chain connects TRBV28 to TRBJ1-1; possibly TRBD1 for D (5 bases). V gave up 6 bases and J gave up 1 base, with 12 bases separating them. The CDR3 sequence is 14 residues long. Germline loops: CDR1 MDHEN, CDR2 SYDVKM. CDR3: CASRRQGANTEAFF. Here the CDR3 DNA reads TGTGCCAGCAGGCGGCAGGGCGCGAACACTGAAGCTTTCTTT.

V is TRBV29-1 and J is TRBJ1-1; D not resolved. V dropped 7 bases and J dropped 5 bases, with 14 bases sitting between them. The CDR3 runs to 12 residues. From germline, CDR1 is SQVTM and CDR2 ANQGSEA. CDR3 region: CSGRQSETEAFF. The CDR3 DNA sequence: TGCAGCGGACGACAATCTGAGACTGAAGCTTTCTTT.

The chain carries TRBV5-1 and TRBJ1-6; the D is unclear. The CDR3 contains 16 residues. Germline CDR1 SGHRS, CDR2 YFSETQ. Trimming shortened V by 4 bases and J by 0 bases, and 11 bases separated the two germline ends. CDR3 in amino acids: CASSEDGSSYNSPLHF. The CDR3 DNA reads TGCGCCAGCAGCGAGGACGGGAGCTCCTATAATTCACCCCTCCACTTT.

The chain has TRBV6-6 and TRBJ1-6; D is uncertain. The germline V gene encodes CDR1 MNHNY and CDR2 SVGAGI (reference sequence). This CDR3 contains 16 residues. The V end was cut by 0 bases, the J end by 7 bases, with 13 bases between. The chain's CDR3 is CASSYSGVVQNSPLHF. The CDR3 DNA reads as TGTGCCAGCAGTTACTCCGGGGTGGTTCAGAATTCACCCCTCCACTTT.

This clone appeared once. The chain links TRBV3-1 (or the pseudogene TRBV3-2) to TRBJ1-1, with D possibly being TRBD1 (5 bases). This CDR3 contains 14 residues. Trimming removed 4 bases at V and 4 bases at J, with 13 bases between. Germline V gene sequence: CDR1 LGHDT, CDR2 YNNKEL (reference sequence). The CDR3 loop is CASSPRQYSTEAFF. As DNA, the CDR3 is TGTGCCAGCAGCCCTCGACAGTACTCCACTGAAGCTTTCTTT.

The chain joins TRBV12-5 to TRBJ1-1; D is possibly TRBD1 (6 bases). The CDR3 extends over 15 amino acids. V lost 1 base to trimming and J lost 5 bases, with 14 bases between them. Per the germline V gene, CDR1 is LGHNT and CDR2 is FRNRAP. The CDR3 spells CASGLALQGLTEAFF. The CDR3 nucleotides are TGTGCTAGTGGTTTGGCCCTTCAGGGGTTGACTGAAGCTTTCTTT.

This clone was seen a single time. The V gene is TRBV30, the J gene TRBJ1-1; TRBD1 is a possible D gene (6 bases). The CDR3 loop spans 14 amino acids. V lost 6 bases, J lost 0 bases, and 14 bases lay in between. Germline CDR1 and CDR2: GTSNPN and SVGIG (reference sequence). The CDR3 region has the DNA TGTGCCTGTTACAGGGCGCCCTTGAACACTGAAGCTTTCTTT. This encodes CACYRAPLNTEAFF.

V gene TRBV14 combines with J gene TRBJ2-7, with 7 bases identical to TRBD1. This CDR3 is 13 amino acids long. Per germline, CDR1 SGHDN and CDR2 FVKESK. Losses at the gene ends were 6 bases for V and 4 bases for J; bases not matched to a gene: 6. CDR3 loop: CASSLRQGYEQYF. In DNA form, the CDR3 reads TGTGCCAGCAGTCTTCGACAGGGTTACGAGCAGTACTTC.

The rearrangement joins TRBV6-5 to TRBJ2-4; 7 bases line up with TRBD1. Germline assignment: CDR1 MNHEY and CDR2 SVGAGI. The CDR3 runs 15 residues. V lost 2 bases, J lost 5 bases, and 6 bases stayed unmatched. CDR3 residues: CASSYVGTEENIQYF. The CDR3 nucleotides are TGTGCCAGCAGTTACGTAGGGACAGAAGAAAACATTCAGTACTTC.

This chain joins TRBV5-4 and TRBJ2-5; 7 bases are a match to TRBD1. The germline V gene has CDR1 SGHNT and CDR2 YYREEE (reference sequence). Trimming at V came to 7 bases and at J to 4 bases, leaving 7 bases not matched to a gene. The CDR3 totals 13 residues. The CDR3 loop reads CASSATGSETQYF. The CDR3 nucleotides read TGTGCCAGCTCAGCGACAGGGTCAGAGACCCAGTACTTC.

The chain couples TRBV7-2 to TRBJ2-5; 9 bases are a match to TRBD2. V shed 3 bases and J 0 bases; nucleotides not matched to a gene: 5. This CDR3 is built from 16 residues. Germline-derived CDR1 and CDR2 are SGHTA and FQGNSA. The CDR3 region is CASSLGTSLNQETQYF. The CDR3 DNA sequence: TGTGCCAGCAGCTTGGGGACTAGCCTAAACCAAGAGACCCAGTACTTC.